One and the same sample provided the 18 T cell receptor beta chains below, sequenced in a study of tumor-infiltrating lymphocytes in primary liver carcinoma. With a constant-region primer, TCR beta cDNA was made from 450 to 500 ng of total RNA. Slightly modified ARM-PCR with three nested multiplex PCR rounds yielded TCR beta libraries. Amplification in the first two PCR rounds was performed using TRBV1-TRBV30 forward primers and a C-beta reverse primer for roughly 9 cycles each. MiXCR, run by TCRdb on the multiplex PCR reads, gives a single entry per CDR3 protein. The sample has about 78,000 distinct CDR3 sequences, 65% to 75% seen once; the top ten hold roughly an eighth. DNA and RNA were both co-extracted from 20-30 mg of bulk tissue that had not been sorted. The sequencing input was liver tumor tissue from sampling region 4. As to subset: tumor region T4, right-lateral pole. Receptor source: a woman aged 55 to 70 with primary liver carcinoma and hepatitis B virus infection.

V is TRBV6-1 and J is TRBJ1-1; D is uncertain. CDR3 length: 13 amino acids. Germline loops: CDR1 MNHNS, CDR2 SASEGT. V was trimmed by 5 bases and J by 4 bases, leaving 11 bases between them. CDR3 nucleotides: TGTGCCAGCAGTAGCGGACTGGTCACTGAAGCTTTCTTT. It translates to CASSSGLVTEAFF.

CDR3 nucleotides: TGCGCCAGCAGTGACGTACGAGGAGGGCCCAGTGAGCAGTTCTTC. It codes for CASSDVRGGPSEQFF. This chain links TRBV10-2 with TRBJ2-1; possible D gene TRBD2, 6 bases. The CDR3 is 15 residues long. Germline values: CDR1 WSHSY, CDR2 SAAADI. V was shortened by 3 bases and J by 9 bases, with 18 bases between the two germline ends.

Only a few counts were recorded for this clonotype. A much more abundant neighbour one base away suggests this may be a read error. This sequence joins TRBV4-1 and TRBJ2-7; the match to TRBD2 covers 7 bases. The CDR3 has 15 amino acids. Looked up from germline, CDR1 is MGHRA and CDR2 is YSYEKL. In DNA, the CDR3 is TGCGCCAACAGCCAAATTTGGGGAGGGCCGGGTGAGCAGTACTTC. This encodes CANSQIWGGPGEQYF.

This clonotype was detected many times. This chain links TRBV28 with TRBJ2-1, with 7 bases matching TRBD2. Germline CDR1 reads MDHEN; CDR2 reads SYDVKM. This CDR3 region has 15 residues. Germline trimming cut 5 bases from V and 3 bases from J; bases unmatched to any gene: 7. The CDR3 DNA follows: TGTGCCAGCAGTCGACTCCGGACTAGCTACAATGAGCAGTTCTTC. Translation: CASSRLRTSYNEQFF.

To note about this clonotype: This clone may be a read error of a much larger clone one base away. The rearrangement links TRBV30 to TRBJ2-3, with D possibly TRBD1 on 6 matching bases. The CDR3 runs 14 residues. Germline CDR1 is GTSNPN and CDR2 is SVGIG (reference sequence). The CDR3: CPWSRAGGTDTQYF. CDR3 coding DNA: TGTCCCTGGAGCCGGGCAGGGGGCACAGATACGCAGTATTTT.

With regard to this clonotype: Without the conserved terminal phenylalanine or tryptophan, this CDR3 likely stems from a read error. The J gene is TRBJ2-7, the V gene TRBV6-1; 10 positions agree with TRBD2. Germline V gene data show CDR1 as MNHNS and CDR2 as SASEGT. The CDR3 length is 15 residues. The chain's CDR3 is CAISESSGSSYEQYL. CDR3 nucleotide sequence: TGTGCCATCAGTGAATCTAGCGGGAGCTCATACGAGCAGTACTTA.

In regard to this clonotype: At one boundary the junction diverges from the germline segment, which might be a read error. The chain is built from TRBV10-3 and TRBJ1-5, with D unclear. The CDR3 contains 12 residues. Germline values: CDR1 ENHRY, CDR2 SYGVKD. The CDR3 is CAISATNQPQRF. Written as DNA, the CDR3 is TGTGCCATCTCGGCGACAAATCAGCCCCAGCGTTTT.

V and J are TRBV28 and TRBJ2-1; D gene ambiguous. With 7 bases removed from V and 0 bases from J, the gap between germline ends came to 13 bases. Germline V gene sequence: CDR1 MDHEN, CDR2 SYDVKM. The length of the CDR3 is 15 residues. The CDR3 DNA reads as TGTGCCAGCACTCCAAACACCGCCTCCTACAATGAGCAGTTCTTC. Amino acid sequence: CASTPNTASYNEQFF.

Many counts were recorded for this clonotype. J is TRBJ2-2 and V is TRBV10-2; D gene uncertain. Trimming removed 6 bases at V and 0 bases at J, with 8 bases between. This CDR3 is built from 14 residues. CDR1 and CDR2 from the germline V gene are WSHSY and SAAADI. This CDR3 is CASRSRANTGELFF. The CDR3 nucleotides are TGCGCCAGCAGGTCACGGGCGAACACCGGGGAGCTGTTTTTT.

V is TRBV7-2 and J is TRBJ2-7; the D gene could be TRBD1 or TRBD2 (5 bases each). Between the trimmed V and J ends, which lost 1 base and 5 bases, there was a span of 12 bases. The CDR3 has 14 residues. Germline CDR1 is SGHTA and CDR2 is FQGNSA. The CDR3 region is CASSLVRDDHEQYF. The CDR3 DNA sequence: TGTGCCAGCAGCTTAGTCAGGGACGACCACGAGCAGTACTTC.

This clonotype was seen only a few times. The chain combines TRBV9 with TRBJ2-7; TRBD2 is a possible D gene (5 bases). Between the trimmed V and J ends, which lost 0 bases and 9 bases, there was a span of 16 bases. The CDR3 totals 14 residues. Germline assignment: CDR1 SGDLS and CDR2 YYNGEE. The CDR3, as DNA: TGTGCCAGCAGCGTAGACGGAGGAGGTAATAGGCAGTACTTC. Translating gives CASSVDGGGNRQYF.

The rearrangement uses TRBV12-3 or TRBV12-4 and TRBJ2-3, with D possibly TRBD1 on 6 matching bases. The CDR3 sequence is 15 residues long. Trimming left V 6 bases short and J 4 bases short, with 17 bases between. DNA of the CDR3: TGTGCCAGCAGCGGGACAAGGGGCGAGCCAGATACGCAGTATTTT. This sequence encodes CASSGTRGEPDTQYF.

In its sample, this clonotype was seen many times. This chain uses TRBV6-6 with TRBJ2-5; TRBD1 aligns across 10 bases. The CDR3 length is 15 residues. Looked up from germline, CDR1 is MNHNY and CDR2 is SVGAGI (reference sequence). V gave up 0 bases and J gave up 4 bases; unmatched junction bases: 2. The chain's CDR3 is CASSYSRTGGETQYF. In DNA, the CDR3 is TGTGCCAGCAGTTACTCGCGGACAGGGGGAGAGACCCAGTACTTC.

This clonotype showed up just a few times. This chain uses TRBV6-5 with TRBJ2-4; D might be TRBD1 (6 bases). Germline values: CDR1 MNHEY, CDR2 SVGAGI. CDR3 size: 17 residues. The germline V and J ends were trimmed by 4 bases and 0 bases, with 16 bases remaining between them. CDR3 residues: CASSSRGQIPAKNIQYF. DNA for the CDR3: TGTGCCAGCAGTTCCCGTGGACAGATTCCAGCCAAAAACATTCAGTACTTC.

This clonotype appeared a few times. The rearrangement links TRBV7-3 to TRBJ2-3; D gene unclear. This CDR3 region has 16 residues. V was shortened by 0 bases and J by 3 bases, with 13 bases between the two germline ends. Germline lookup yields CDR1 SGHTA and CDR2 FQGTGA. The CDR3 is CASSLTPEEETDTQYF. The CDR3 nucleotides read TGTGCCAGCAGCTTAACCCCGGAAGAGGAAACAGATACGCAGTATTTT.

This clonotype was seen many times. The chain is built from TRBV6-5 and TRBJ1-2; a possible D gene is TRBD1 (5 bases). With 5 bases removed from V and 5 bases from J, the gap between germline ends came to 15 bases. CDR3 length: 14 residues. Per germline, CDR1 MNHEY and CDR2 SVGAGI. In DNA form, the CDR3 reads TGTGCCAGCAGTAAGCAGGGACCTCAATATGGCTACACCTTC. Its protein product is CASSKQGPQYGYTF.

Ten or more counts support this clonotype. The CDR3 sequence: CASSYIAGAGDTQYF. Written as DNA, the CDR3 is TGTGCCAGCAGTTATATAGCGGGAGCGGGAGATACGCAGTATTTT. This chain connects TRBV12-3 or TRBV12-4 to TRBJ2-3, with 9 bases fitting TRBD2. This CDR3 spans 15 amino acids. Unmatched junction bases numbered 7, after V lost 4 bases and J lost 5 bases.

Note on this clonotype: The junction differs from germline at one of its ends, possibly a read error. The J gene is TRBJ2-5, the V gene TRBV6-1; D possibly uses TRBD1 or TRBD2 (6 bases each). Germline V lookup: CDR1 MNHNS, CDR2 SASEGT. This CDR3 comprises 15 residues. The CDR3 nucleotides are TGCGCCAGCTGTGCAAGGGGGGACTTCTTGGAGACCCAGTACTTC. It is translated as CASCARGDFLETQYF.